The 6 T cell receptor beta chains presented below share a single source sample, sequenced in a study of OX40 agonist ivuxolimab in advanced cancers. TCRdb's copy holds only in-frame clones and misses some; the assay was immunoSEQ multiplex PCR. Altogether more than 50,000 clones are present, just over 90% being singletons, with the ten largest covering roughly 12%. Sequenced material: CD4+ or CD8+ T cells sorted from blood, taken in a trial of the OX40 agonist ivuxolimab. These receptors came from an adult with an advanced solid tumor such as melanoma, head and neck, liver or kidney cancer.

V usage is TRBV7-2 and J usage is TRBJ1-1; possibly TRBD1 for D (5 bases). Germline V lookup: CDR1 SGHTA, CDR2 FQGNSA. V was cut by 5 bases and J by 3 bases, with 10 bases left in between. The CDR3 sequence is 13 residues long. This CDR3 is CASSSYRYTEAFF. The CDR3 nucleotides read TGTGCCAGCAGCAGTTACAGGTACACTGAAGCTTTCTTT.

This clone was detected once. The chain is built from TRBV6-5 and TRBJ2-7; D uncertain. CDR1 and CDR2 (germline): MNHEY, SVGAGI. The CDR3 extends over 14 amino acids. Trimming cost V 2 bases and J 0 bases, with 8 bases left between them. This chain's CDR3 is CASSYQRTSYEQYF. Written as DNA, the CDR3 is TGTGCCAGCAGTTACCAGCGAACCTCCTACGAGCAGTACTTC.

The CDR3 DNA is TGCGCCAGCAGCCCCCAAGGGGGGGCTCAGCCCCAGCATTTT. This sequence encodes CASSPQGGAQPQHF. V gene TRBV4-1 combines with J gene TRBJ1-5; TRBD1 is a possible D gene (6 bases). V was shortened by 4 bases and J by 6 bases, with 13 bases between the two germline ends. The CDR3 consists of 14 residues. The germline gives CDR1 MGHRA, CDR2 YSYEKL.

The rearrangement links TRBV11-2 to TRBJ2-1, with unresolved D. The CDR3 has 11 residues. Germline assignment: CDR1 SGHAT and CDR2 FQNNGV. V was cut by 6 bases and J by 9 bases, with 9 bases left in between. The CDR3 DNA is TGTGCCAGCAGAACAGTAAGTGAGCAGTTCTTC. Its translation: CASRTVSEQFF. Full variable domain (remainder filled in from reference TRBV11-2 and TRBJ2-1): EAGVAQSPRYKIIEKRQSVAFWCNPISGHATLYWYQQILGQGPKLLIQFQNNGVVDDSQLPKDRFSAERLKGVDSTLKIQPAKLEDSAVYLCASRTVSEQFFGPGTRLTVL.

The table lists this clone with a count of one. The chain carries TRBV5-4 and TRBJ2-1; D ambiguous. The CDR3 consists of 13 residues. Per the germline V gene, CDR1 is SGHNT and CDR2 is YYREEE (reference sequence). V lost 0 bases to trimming and J lost 5 bases, with 6 bases between them. For the CDR3, the DNA is TGTGCCAGCAGCTTGGGACACAACAATGAGCAGTTCTTC. Protein product: CASSLGHNNEQFF.

The chain employs TRBV19 and TRBJ1-3; 8 bases are a match to TRBD1. This CDR3 spans 13 amino acids. From germline, CDR1 is LNHDA and CDR2 SQIVND (reference sequence). With 8 bases clipped from V and 2 bases from J, the junction kept 2 bases outside the gene matches. CDR3 in DNA: TGTGCCAGTGAACAGGGGGCTGGAAACACCATATATTTT. Its protein product is CASEQGAGNTIYF.